This T cell receptor beta chain was obtained from a study of CD8 T cells in ankylosing spondylitis. General study points: Ankylosing spondylitis blood appeared to carry a characteristic TCR beta motif of under ten highly homologous variants. Reactive arthritis synovial fluid and blood previously showed some of these motif variants. Clones linked to disease were reported to show significant enrichment in matched ankylosing spondylitis synovial fluid.

Generation of TCR beta libraries employed quantitative 5'-RACE incorporating molecular barcodes. TCRdb fed the 5' RACE reads into MiXCR, producing one record per CDR3 protein. The data contain some 400,000 distinct CDR3 sequences, about a fifth of them singletons. This CDR3 is built from 14 residues. Germline values: CDR1 MGHRA, CDR2 YSYEKL. The V and J ends lost 0 bases and 6 bases respectively, with 8 bases between them. This clonotype was seen repeatedly, ten times or more. Its antigen is still unknown. The V and J genes are TRBV4-1 and TRBJ1-4; weak D call: TRBD1 (5 bases). The TCR was taken from a male donor with ankylosing spondylitis. Sequencing was done on a sample of blood, either unsorted or a sorted T cell fraction (not recorded which). CDR3 nucleotides: TGCGCCAGCAGCCAAGACGAACAGGATGAAAAACTGTTTTTT. Translation gives CASSQDEQDEKLFF.